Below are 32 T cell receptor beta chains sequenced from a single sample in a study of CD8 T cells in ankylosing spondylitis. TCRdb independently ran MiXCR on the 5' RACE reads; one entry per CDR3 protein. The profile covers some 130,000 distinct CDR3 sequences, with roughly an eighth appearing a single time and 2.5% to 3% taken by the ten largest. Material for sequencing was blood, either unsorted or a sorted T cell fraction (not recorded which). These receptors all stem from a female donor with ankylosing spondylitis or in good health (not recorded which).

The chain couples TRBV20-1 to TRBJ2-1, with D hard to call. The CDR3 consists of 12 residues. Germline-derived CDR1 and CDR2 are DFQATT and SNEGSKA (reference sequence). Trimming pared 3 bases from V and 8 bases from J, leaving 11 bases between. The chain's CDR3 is CSARLGNHEQFF. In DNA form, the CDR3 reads TGCAGTGCTAGGTTAGGGAACCATGAGCAGTTCTTC.

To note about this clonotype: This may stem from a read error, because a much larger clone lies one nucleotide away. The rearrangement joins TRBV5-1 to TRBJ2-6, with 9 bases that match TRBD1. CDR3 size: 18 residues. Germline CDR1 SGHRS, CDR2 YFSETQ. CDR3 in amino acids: CASSFPTGGSSGANVPTF. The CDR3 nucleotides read TGCGCCAGCAGCTTTCCGACAGGGGGGAGCTCTGGGGCCAACGTCCCGACTTTC.

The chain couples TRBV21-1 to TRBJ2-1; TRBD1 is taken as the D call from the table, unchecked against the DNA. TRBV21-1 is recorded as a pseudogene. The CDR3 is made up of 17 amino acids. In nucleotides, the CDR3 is TGTGCCAGCAGCACCGACAGGAAGATAACCCCTAGCAATGAGCAGTTCTTC. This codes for CASSTDRKITPSNEQFF.

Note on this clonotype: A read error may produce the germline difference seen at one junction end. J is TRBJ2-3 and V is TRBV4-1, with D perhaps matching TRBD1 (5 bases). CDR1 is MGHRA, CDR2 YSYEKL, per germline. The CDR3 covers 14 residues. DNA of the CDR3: TGCGCCAGCAGCCAACTGTCGAAGACAGATACGCAGTATTTC. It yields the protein CASSQLSKTDTQYF.

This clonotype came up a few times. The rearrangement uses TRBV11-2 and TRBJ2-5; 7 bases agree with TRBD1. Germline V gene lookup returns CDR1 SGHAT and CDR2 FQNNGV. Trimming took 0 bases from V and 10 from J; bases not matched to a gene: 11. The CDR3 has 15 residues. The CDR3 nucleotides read TGTGCCAGCAGCTTAGACGGGCTCTCCCAGGGGGACCAGTACTTC. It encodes CASSLDGLSQGDQYF.

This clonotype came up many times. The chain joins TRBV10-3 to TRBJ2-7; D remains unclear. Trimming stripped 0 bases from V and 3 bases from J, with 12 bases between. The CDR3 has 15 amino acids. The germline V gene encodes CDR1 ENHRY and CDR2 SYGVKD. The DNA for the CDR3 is TGTGCCATCAGTGAGTCGAATGGGCAGGTCTACGAGCAGTACTTC. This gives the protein CAISESNGQVYEQYF.

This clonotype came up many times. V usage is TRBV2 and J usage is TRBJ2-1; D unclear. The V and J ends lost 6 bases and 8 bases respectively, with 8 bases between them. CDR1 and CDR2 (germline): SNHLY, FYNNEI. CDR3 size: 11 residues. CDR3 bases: TGTGCCAGCAGATTAATGGATGAGCAGTTCTTC. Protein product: CASRLMDEQFF.

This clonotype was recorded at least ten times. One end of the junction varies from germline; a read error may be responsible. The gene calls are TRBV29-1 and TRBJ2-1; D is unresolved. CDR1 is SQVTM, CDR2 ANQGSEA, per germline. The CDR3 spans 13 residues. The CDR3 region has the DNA TGCAGCGTGGAAGACGACTTGTACAATGAGCAGTTCTTC. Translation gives CSVEDDLYNEQFF.

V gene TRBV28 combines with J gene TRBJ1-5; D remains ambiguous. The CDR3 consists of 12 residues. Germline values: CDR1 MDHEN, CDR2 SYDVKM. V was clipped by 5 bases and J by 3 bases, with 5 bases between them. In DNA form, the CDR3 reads TGTGCCAGCAGTGATCCCAATCAGCCCCAGCATTTT. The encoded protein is CASSDPNQPQHF.

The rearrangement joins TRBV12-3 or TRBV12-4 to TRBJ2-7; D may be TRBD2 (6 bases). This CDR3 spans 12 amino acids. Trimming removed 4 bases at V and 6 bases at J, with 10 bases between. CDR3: CASSSGTPEQYF. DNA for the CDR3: TGTGCCAGCAGTTCGGGGACTCCCGAGCAGTACTTC.

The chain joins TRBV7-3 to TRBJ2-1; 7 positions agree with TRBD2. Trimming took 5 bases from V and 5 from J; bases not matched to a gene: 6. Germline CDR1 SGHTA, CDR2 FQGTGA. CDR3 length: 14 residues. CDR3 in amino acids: CASSPGGLDNEQFF. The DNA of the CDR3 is TGTGCCAGCAGCCCGGGGGGACTTGACAATGAGCAGTTCTTC. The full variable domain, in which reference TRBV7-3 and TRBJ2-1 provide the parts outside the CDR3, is GAGVSQTPSNKVTEKGKYVELRCDPISGHTALYWYRQSLGQGPEFLIYFQGTGAADDSGLPNDRFFAVRPEGSVSTLKIQRTERGDSAVYLCASSPGGLDNEQFFGPGTRLTVL.

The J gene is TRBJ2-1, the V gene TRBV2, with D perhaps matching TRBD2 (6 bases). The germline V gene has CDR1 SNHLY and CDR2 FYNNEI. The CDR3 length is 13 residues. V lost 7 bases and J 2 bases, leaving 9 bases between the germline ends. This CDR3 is CASIERAYNEQFF. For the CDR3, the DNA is TGTGCCAGCATAGAGCGGGCCTACAATGAGCAGTTCTTC.

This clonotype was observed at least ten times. CDR3 region: CATLPTGFFETQYF. CDR3 bases: TGTGCCACCCTACCGACTGGGTTCTTCGAGACCCAGTACTTC. The rearrangement uses TRBV27 and TRBJ2-5; D unresolved. The CDR3 has 14 residues. The ends were cut back, 10 bases at V and 5 bases at J, with 20 bases in the middle. Germline loops: CDR1 MNHEY, CDR2 SMNVEV (reference sequence).

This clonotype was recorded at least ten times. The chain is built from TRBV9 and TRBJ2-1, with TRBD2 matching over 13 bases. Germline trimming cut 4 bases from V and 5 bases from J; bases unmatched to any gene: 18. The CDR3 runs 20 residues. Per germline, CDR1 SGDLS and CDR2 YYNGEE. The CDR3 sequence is CASSPRGTSGGDQPNNEQFF. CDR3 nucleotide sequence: TGTGCCAGCAGCCCCCGAGGAACTAGCGGGGGGGACCAACCCAACAATGAGCAGTTCTTC.

CDR3 DNA sequence: TGTGCCAGCAGTTCATCAGAGAGGCCCCAGCATTTT. This encodes CASSSSERPQHF. The rearrangement links TRBV6-6 to TRBJ1-5; D gene unclear. The CDR3 is 12 residues long. Germline V gene data show CDR1 as MNHNY and CDR2 as SVGAGI (reference sequence). The V end was cut by 4 bases, the J end by 9 bases, with 10 bases between.

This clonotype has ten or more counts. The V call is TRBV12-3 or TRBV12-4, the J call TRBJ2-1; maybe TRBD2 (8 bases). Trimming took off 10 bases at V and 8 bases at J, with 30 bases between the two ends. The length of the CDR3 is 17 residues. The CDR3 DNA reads TGTGCCATCCTAGGGGGCCATTTACTAGCGGCCGAGGATGAGCAGTTCTTC. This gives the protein CAILGGHLLAAEDEQFF.

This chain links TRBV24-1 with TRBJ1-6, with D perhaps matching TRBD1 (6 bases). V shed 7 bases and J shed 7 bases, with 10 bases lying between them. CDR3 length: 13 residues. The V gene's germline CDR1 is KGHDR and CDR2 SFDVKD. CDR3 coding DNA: TGTGCCACCAGACAGGGAGCCAATTCACCCCTCCACTTT. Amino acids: CATRQGANSPLHF.

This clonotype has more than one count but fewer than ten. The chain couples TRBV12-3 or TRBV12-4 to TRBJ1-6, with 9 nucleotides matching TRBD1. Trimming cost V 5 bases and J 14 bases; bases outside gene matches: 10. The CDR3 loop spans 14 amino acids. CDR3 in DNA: TGTGCCAGCAGTGAGACAGGGGGTCGGGTGTCCCTCCACTTT. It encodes CASSETGGRVSLHF.

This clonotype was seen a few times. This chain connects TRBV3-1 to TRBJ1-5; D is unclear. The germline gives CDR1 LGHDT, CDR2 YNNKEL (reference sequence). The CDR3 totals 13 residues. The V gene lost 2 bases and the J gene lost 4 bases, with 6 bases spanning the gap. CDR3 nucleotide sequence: TGTGCCAGCAGCCAATTACAGAATCAGCCCCAGCATTTT. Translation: CASSQLQNQPQHF.

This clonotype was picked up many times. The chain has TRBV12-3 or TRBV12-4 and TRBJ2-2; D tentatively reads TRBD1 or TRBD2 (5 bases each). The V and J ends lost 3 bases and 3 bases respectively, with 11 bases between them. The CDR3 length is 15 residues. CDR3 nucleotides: TGTGCCAGCAGTTTCCGGGACCGAGACACCGGGGAGCTGTTTTTT. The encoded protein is CASSFRDRDTGELFF.

The CDR3, as DNA: TGTGCCAGCAGTTTAGCTTGGGCTCAGACCCAGTACTTC. Translating it yields CASSLAWAQTQYF. The chain recombines TRBV12-3 or TRBV12-4 with TRBJ2-5; no definite D call. V dropped 0 bases and J dropped 6 bases, with 8 bases sitting between them. The CDR3 is made up of 13 amino acids.

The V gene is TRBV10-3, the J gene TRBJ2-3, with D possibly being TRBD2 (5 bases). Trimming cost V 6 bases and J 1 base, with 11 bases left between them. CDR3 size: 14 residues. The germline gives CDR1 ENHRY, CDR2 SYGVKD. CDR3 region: CAIRARAGTDTQYF. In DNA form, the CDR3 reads TGTGCCATCAGGGCGCGGGCAGGCACAGATACGCAGTATTTT.

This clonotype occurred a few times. In nucleotides, the CDR3 is TGTGCCTGGAGTGTCCGGTTGAACACTGAAGCTTTCTTT. Translated: CAWSVRLNTEAFF. The chain joins TRBV30 to TRBJ1-1; no reliable D call. CDR1 and CDR2 from the germline V gene are GTSNPN and SVGIG (reference sequence). V was pared by 0 bases and J by 0 bases, with 5 bases between. The CDR3 is made up of 13 amino acids.

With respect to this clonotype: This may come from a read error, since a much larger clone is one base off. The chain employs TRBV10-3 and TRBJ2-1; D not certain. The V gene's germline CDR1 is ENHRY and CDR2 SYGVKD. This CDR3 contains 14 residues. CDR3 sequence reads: CAISESLSRNGQFF. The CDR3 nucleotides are TGTGCCATCAGTGAGTCTCTTTCCAGAAATGGGCAGTTCTTC.

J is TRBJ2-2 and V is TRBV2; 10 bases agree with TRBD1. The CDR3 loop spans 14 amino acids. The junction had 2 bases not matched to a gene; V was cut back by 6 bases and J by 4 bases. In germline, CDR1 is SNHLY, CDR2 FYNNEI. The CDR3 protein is CASRGTGATGELFF. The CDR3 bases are TGTGCCAGCAGGGGGACAGGGGCCACCGGGGAGCTGTTTTTT.

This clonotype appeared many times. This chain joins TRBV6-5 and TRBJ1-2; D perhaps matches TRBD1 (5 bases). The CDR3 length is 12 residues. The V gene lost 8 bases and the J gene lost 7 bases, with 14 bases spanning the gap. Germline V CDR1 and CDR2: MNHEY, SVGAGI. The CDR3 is CASYRGGGGYTF. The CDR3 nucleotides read TGTGCCAGCTATAGGGGTGGCGGTGGCTACACCTTC.

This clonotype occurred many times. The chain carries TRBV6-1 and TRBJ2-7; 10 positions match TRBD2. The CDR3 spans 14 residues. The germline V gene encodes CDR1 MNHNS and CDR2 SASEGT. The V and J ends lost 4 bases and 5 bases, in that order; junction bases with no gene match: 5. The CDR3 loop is CASSGAGGPNEQYF. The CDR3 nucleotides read TGTGCCAGCAGTGGAGCGGGGGGGCCAAACGAGCAGTACTTC.

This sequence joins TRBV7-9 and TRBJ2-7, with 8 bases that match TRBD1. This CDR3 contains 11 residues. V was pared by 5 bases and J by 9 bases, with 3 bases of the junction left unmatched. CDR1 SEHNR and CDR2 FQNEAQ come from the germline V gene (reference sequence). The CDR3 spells CASSATGGQYF. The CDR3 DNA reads TGTGCCAGCAGCGCTACAGGGGGGCAGTACTTC.

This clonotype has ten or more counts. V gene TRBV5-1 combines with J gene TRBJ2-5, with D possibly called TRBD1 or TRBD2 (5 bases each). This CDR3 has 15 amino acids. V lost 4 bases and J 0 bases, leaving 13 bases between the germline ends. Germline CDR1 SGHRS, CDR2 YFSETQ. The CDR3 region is CASSQNPGHQETQYF. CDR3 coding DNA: TGCGCCAGCAGCCAAAACCCGGGACACCAAGAGACCCAGTACTTC.

As DNA, the CDR3 is TGTGCCAGTTCCCCTTGGGGGACCAATCAGCCCCAGCATTTT. The encoded protein is CASSPWGTNQPQHF. This chain connects TRBV19 to TRBJ1-5; maybe TRBD1 (5 bases). The germline gives CDR1 LNHDA, CDR2 SQIVND (reference sequence). Between the trimmed V and J ends, which lost 8 bases and 3 bases, there was a span of 14 bases. The CDR3 is 14 amino acids.

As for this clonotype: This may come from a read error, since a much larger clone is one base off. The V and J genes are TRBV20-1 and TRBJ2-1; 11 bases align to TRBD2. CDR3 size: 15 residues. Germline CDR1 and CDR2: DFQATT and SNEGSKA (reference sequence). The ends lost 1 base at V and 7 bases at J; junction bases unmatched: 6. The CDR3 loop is CSARVASGRKNEQFF. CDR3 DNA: TGCAGTGCTAGAGTAGCTAGCGGGAGGAAGAATGAGCAGTTCTTC.

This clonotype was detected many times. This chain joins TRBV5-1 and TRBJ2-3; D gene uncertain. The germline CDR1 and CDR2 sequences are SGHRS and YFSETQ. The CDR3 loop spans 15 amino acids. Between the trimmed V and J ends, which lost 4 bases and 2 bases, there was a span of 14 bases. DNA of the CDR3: TGCGCCAGCAGCCCCGGCTCTTTAATCACAGATACGCAGTATTTT. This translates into CASSPGSLITDTQYF.